A single sample gave rise to the 25 T cell receptor beta chains below, sequenced in a study of identical twins. TCRdb re-called the 5' RACE reads through MiXCR, storing one row per CDR3 protein. Among roughly 1,500,000 distinct CDR3 sequences listed, around 29% were seen once. Specimen: cord blood. These receptors came from a newborn girl in good health.

This clonotype was found a few times. The chain is built from TRBV20-1 and TRBJ1-6, with 7 bases lining up with TRBD1. CDR1 and CDR2 from the germline V gene are DFQATT and SNEGSKA (reference sequence). The CDR3 is 14 amino acids. Trimming took 4 bases from V and 8 from J; bases not matched to a gene: 8. CDR3 DNA sequence: TGCAGTGCTACTCGGACAGGATCTTATTCACCCCTCCACTTT. Translating it yields CSATRTGSYSPLHF.

Comment on this clonotype: The germline gene is not matched at one end of the junction; a read error may be the cause. The rearrangement uses TRBV9 and TRBJ2-1; 9 bases match TRBD2. Germline V gene data show CDR1 as SGDLS and CDR2 as YYNGEE. The CDR3 covers 19 residues. The CDR3 sequence: CASSFRTGEREVPYDEQFF. CDR3 in DNA: TGTGCCAGCAGCTTCCGGACAGGCGAGCGGGAGGTCCCCTACGATGAGCAGTTCTTC.

The chain employs TRBV5-1 and TRBJ2-3; 7 nucleotides agree with TRBD2. Losses at the gene ends were 0 bases for V and 2 bases for J; bases not matched to a gene: 6. The CDR3 sequence is 16 residues long. Germline V gene lookup returns CDR1 SGHRS and CDR2 YFSETQ. The CDR3 loop is CASSLAGTKTTDTQYF. The CDR3 nucleotides are TGCGCCAGCAGCTTGGCCGGGACTAAAACCACAGATACGCAGTATTTT.

With regard to this clonotype: Possible read error: a much larger clone is one base away. The V call is TRBV4-2, the J call TRBJ1-2, with TRBD1 as a possible D gene (5 bases). The CDR3 spans 12 residues. The V end was cut by 1 base, the J end by 8 bases, with 8 bases between. CDR1 and CDR2 (germline): LGHNA, YNFKEQ. CDR3 sequence (DNA): TGTGCCAGCAGCCAAGGGCGACAGGGCTACACCTTC. It is translated as CASSQGRQGYTF.

The chain combines TRBV7-9 with TRBJ2-1, with 8 bases aligning to TRBD1. The CDR3 extends over 17 amino acids. Trimming took 3 bases from V and 0 from J; bases not matched to a gene: 7. Germline assignment: CDR1 SEHNR and CDR2 FQNEAQ (reference sequence). Here the CDR3 reads CASSFSWGQASYNEQFF. CDR3 nucleotides: TGTGCCAGCAGCTTTAGTTGGGGACAGGCCTCCTACAATGAGCAGTTCTTC.

A few counts support this clonotype. The V and J genes are TRBV20-1 and TRBJ2-3; 12 nucleotides agree with TRBD2. The germline gives CDR1 DFQATT, CDR2 SNEGSKA (reference sequence). The CDR3 runs 15 residues. The V segment lost 6 bases and the J segment 4 bases; nucleotides outside the gene matches: 8. The CDR3 region is CSALAGGPFPDTQYF. In DNA, the CDR3 is TGCAGTGCGCTAGCGGGGGGGCCCTTCCCAGATACGCAGTATTTT.

The rearrangement uses TRBV6-2 or TRBV6-3 and TRBJ2-1; D possibly corresponds to TRBD2 (6 bases). The CDR3 has 14 residues. Looked up from germline, CDR1 is MNHEY and CDR2 is SVGEGT. V lost 10 bases and J 6 bases, leaving 19 bases between the germline ends. The CDR3, as DNA: TGTGCCACCCGGGACTCCCCAACGTCCAATGAGCAGTTCTTC. Translating it yields CATRDSPTSNEQFF.

V and J are TRBV7-2 and TRBJ2-5; 11 positions agree with TRBD1. Trimming cost V 5 bases and J 4 bases; bases outside gene matches: 9. The CDR3 has 16 residues. Germline lookup yields CDR1 SGHTA and CDR2 FQGNSA. Written as DNA, the CDR3 is TGTGCCAGCAGCCTCAGGACAGGGGGCTCGGGAGAGACCCAGTACTTC. This translates into CASSLRTGGSGETQYF.

This clonotype was picked up a small number of times. The chain couples TRBV6-1 to TRBJ2-4, with 10 bases aligning to TRBD2. Germline lookup yields CDR1 MNHNS and CDR2 SASEGT. The CDR3 runs 18 residues. Germline trimming cut 5 bases from V and 0 bases from J; bases unmatched to any gene: 10. The CDR3 region has the DNA TGTGCCAGCAGTAGGAGGAGCGGGAGGGCCCTAGCCAAAAACATTCAGTACTTC. Translating it yields CASSRRSGRALAKNIQYF.

To note about this clonotype: At one end the junction does not follow the germline gene, possibly because of a read error. The rearrangement links TRBV7-9 to TRBJ1-1, with TRBD1 as a possible D gene (5 bases). The germline V gene encodes CDR1 SEHNR and CDR2 FQNEAQ (reference sequence). This CDR3 region has 13 residues. The DNA for the CDR3 is TGTGCCAGCAGCTCGAAGGGGAACACTGGAGCTTTCTTT. Amino acid sequence: CASSSKGNTGAFF.

This clonotype was found many times. The chain is built from TRBV6-6 and TRBJ1-2, with D perhaps matching TRBD1 (6 bases). Germline CDR1 is MNHNY and CDR2 is SVGAGI (reference sequence). The length of the CDR3 is 14 residues. V was shortened by 2 bases and J by 0 bases, with 7 bases between the two germline ends. CDR3 nucleotide sequence: TGTGCCAGCAGTTACAGGACAGCTAACTATGGCTACACCTTC. Encoded protein: CASSYRTANYGYTF.

This clonotype was detected many times. The chain links TRBV10-3 to TRBJ2-7; TRBD2 might be the D (6 bases). CDR3 size: 14 residues. Germline CDR1 ENHRY, CDR2 SYGVKD. V gave up 6 bases and J gave up 0 bases, with 12 bases separating them. Here the CDR3 reads CAIRPSASSYEQYF. Here the CDR3 DNA reads TGTGCCATCAGGCCTAGCGCGAGCTCCTACGAGCAGTACTTC.

This clonotype showed up just a few times. This rearrangement joins TRBV2 to TRBJ2-1, with TRBD1 identical over 9 bases. The CDR3 has 15 residues. Germline lookup yields CDR1 SNHLY and CDR2 FYNNEI. The junction had 5 bases not matched to a gene; V was cut back by 8 bases and J by 0 bases. CDR3 amino acids: CASAEDRGSYNEQFF. The CDR3 coding sequence is TGTGCCAGCGCCGAGGACAGGGGCTCCTACAATGAGCAGTTCTTC.

J is TRBJ2-3 and V is TRBV15; 7 bases are a match to TRBD2. Germline CDR1 reads LNHNV; CDR2 reads YYDKDF (reference sequence). CDR3 length equals 15 residues. J lost 8 bases, V lost 0 bases, and 8 bases had no gene match. CDR3 sequence (DNA): TGTGCCACCAGCAGAGATAGGGCTAGCGGCATTACGCAGTATTTT. It is translated as CATSRDRASGITQYF.

This clonotype has only a few counts. The genes are TRBV28 and TRBJ2-1; 10 bases fit TRBD2. The CDR3 contains 16 residues. The J segment lost 8 bases and the V segment lost 5 bases, leaving 12 bases of the junction unmatched. Germline V gene data show CDR1 as MDHEN and CDR2 as SYDVKM. This chain's CDR3 is CASSTTSGVVVDEQFF. The CDR3 DNA follows: TGTGCCAGCAGTACAACTAGCGGGGTGGTCGTGGATGAGCAGTTCTTC. The variable domain in full, with the rest retrieved from reference TRBV28 and TRBJ2-1, is DVKVTQSSRYLVKRTGEKVFLECVQDMDHENMFWYRQDPGLGLRLIYFSYDVKMKEKGDIPEGYSVSREKKERFSLILESASTNQTSMYLCASSTTSGVVVDEQFFGPGTRLTVL.

This clonotype was picked up a small number of times. V gene TRBV3-1 combines with J gene TRBJ1-1; TRBD1 matches at 8 bases. With V trimmed by 4 bases and J by 3 bases, 7 bases remained unmatched. The CDR3 runs 15 residues. The germline CDR1 and CDR2 sequences are LGHDT and YNNKEL (reference sequence). The CDR3 region has the DNA TGTGCCAGCAGCCCGACAGGGGTGGTGGACACTGAAGCTTTCTTT. This encodes CASSPTGVVDTEAFF.

The chain carries TRBV20-1 and TRBJ2-7; the D call may be TRBD1 or TRBD2 (5 bases each). The CDR3 spans 14 residues. V dropped 3 bases and J dropped 0 bases, with 12 bases sitting between them. CDR1 and CDR2 (germline): DFQATT, SNEGSKA (reference sequence). The CDR3: CSARFGTSSYEQYF. The CDR3 DNA reads as TGCAGTGCTAGGTTCGGGACCAGCTCCTACGAGCAGTACTTC.

This clonotype showed up just a few times. The chain carries TRBV4-2 and TRBJ2-7, with D tentatively TRBD1 or TRBD2 (5 bases each). V shed 4 bases and J shed 1 base, with 14 bases lying between them. Germline CDR1 is LGHNA and CDR2 is YNFKEQ. The CDR3 has 15 amino acids. The DNA for the CDR3 is TGTGCCAGCAGCCGAAGCCGGGACGGTTCCTACGAGCAGTACTTC. This translates into CASSRSRDGSYEQYF.

V is TRBV6-2 or TRBV6-3 and J is TRBJ2-4; 10 bases align to TRBD2. Germline V gives CDR1 MNHEY, CDR2 SVGEGT. The CDR3 is made up of 20 amino acids. J gave up 3 bases and V 2 bases, and 16 bases lay outside the gene matches. CDR3 sequence (DNA): TGTGCCAGCAGTTACCCGAGTTTTAAAAGCGGGAGGGCCGGCAAAAACATTCAGTACTTC. It translates to CASSYPSFKSGRAGKNIQYF.

This rearrangement joins TRBV20-1 to TRBJ2-7; TRBD1 is a possible D gene (6 bases). V gave up 1 base and J gave up 0 bases, with 13 bases separating them. CDR3 length equals 15 residues. Germline assignment: CDR1 DFQATT and CDR2 SNEGSKA (reference sequence). This CDR3 is CSARGGQGSSYEQYF. In DNA form, the CDR3 reads TGCAGTGCTAGAGGGGGGCAGGGGAGCTCCTACGAGCAGTACTTC.

The chain employs TRBV29-1 and TRBJ2-7; tentative D call: TRBD2 (6 bases). V lost 8 bases to trimming and J lost 3 bases, with 20 bases between them. Germline V gene sequence: CDR1 SQVTM, CDR2 ANQGSEA. The CDR3 covers 14 residues. CDR3 in amino acids: CSPRAGRVDYEQYF. CDR3 DNA: TGCAGCCCGCGAGCGGGCAGGGTGGACTACGAGCAGTACTTC.

This chain joins TRBV20-1 and TRBJ2-5; 11 bases agree with TRBD2. V was clipped by 1 base and J by 11 bases; unmatched bases: 15. CDR1 and CDR2 (germline): DFQATT, SNEGSKA (reference sequence). The CDR3 has 16 residues. The CDR3 sequence is CSARGLAGNPYNEQYF. CDR3 DNA: TGCAGTGCTAGAGGACTAGCGGGAAACCCCTACAATGAGCAGTACTTC.

V gene TRBV7-2 combines with J gene TRBJ2-1, with 7 bases identical to TRBD2. V dropped 0 bases and J dropped 4; count of bases not matched to a gene: 6. The CDR3 consists of 16 residues. The V gene's germline CDR1 is SGHTA and CDR2 FQGNSA. CDR3 coding DNA: TGTGCCAGCAGCTTAGCCTCGGGACTAAAATACAATGAGCAGTTCTTC. Its protein is CASSLASGLKYNEQFF.

The chain employs TRBV18 and TRBJ1-2; 10 nucleotides align to TRBD1. The CDR3 contains 14 residues. J was trimmed by 8 bases and V by 0 bases; bases with no gene match: 3. CDR1 is KGHSH, CDR2 LQKENI, per germline. The CDR3 reads CASSPPGQGVGYTF. CDR3 in DNA: TGTGCCAGCTCACCACCAGGACAGGGGGTCGGCTACACCTTC.

The V and J genes are TRBV2 and TRBJ1-5; D possibly corresponds to TRBD1 (6 bases). There are 15 residues in the CDR3. Trimming removed 5 bases from V and 1 base from J, with 12 bases in between. CDR1 is SNHLY and CDR2 is FYNNEI in the germline V gene. The CDR3 region is CASSHRDTSNQPQHF. As DNA, the CDR3 is TGTGCCAGCAGTCACCGGGACACGAGCAATCAGCCCCAGCATTTT.